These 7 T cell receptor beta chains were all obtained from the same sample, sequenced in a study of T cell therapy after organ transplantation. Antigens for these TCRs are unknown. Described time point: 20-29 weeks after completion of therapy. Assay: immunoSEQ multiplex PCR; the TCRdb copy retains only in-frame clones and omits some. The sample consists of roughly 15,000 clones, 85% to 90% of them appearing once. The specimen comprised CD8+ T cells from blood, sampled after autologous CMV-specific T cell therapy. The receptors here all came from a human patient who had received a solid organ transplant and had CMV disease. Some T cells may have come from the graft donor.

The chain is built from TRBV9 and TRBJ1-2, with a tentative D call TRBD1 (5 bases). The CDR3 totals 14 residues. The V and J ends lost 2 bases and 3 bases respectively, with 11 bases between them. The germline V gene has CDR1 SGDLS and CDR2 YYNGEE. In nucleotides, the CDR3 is TGTGCCAGCAGCGTGGGGGAGGAGGACTATGGCTACACCTTC. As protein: CASSVGEEDYGYTF.

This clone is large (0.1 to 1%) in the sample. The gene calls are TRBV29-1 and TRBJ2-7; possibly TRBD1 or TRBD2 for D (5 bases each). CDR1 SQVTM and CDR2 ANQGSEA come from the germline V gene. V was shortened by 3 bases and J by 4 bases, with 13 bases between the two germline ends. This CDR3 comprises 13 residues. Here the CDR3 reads CSVDSSGGYEQYF. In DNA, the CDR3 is TGCAGCGTTGATTCATCTGGGGGATACGAGCAGTACTTC.

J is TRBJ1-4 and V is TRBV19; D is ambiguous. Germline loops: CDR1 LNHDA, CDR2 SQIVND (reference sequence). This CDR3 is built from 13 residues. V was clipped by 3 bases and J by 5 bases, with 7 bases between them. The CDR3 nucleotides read TGTGCCAGTAGTATGTCCAAGAATGAAAAACTGTTTTTT. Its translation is CASSMSKNEKLFF.

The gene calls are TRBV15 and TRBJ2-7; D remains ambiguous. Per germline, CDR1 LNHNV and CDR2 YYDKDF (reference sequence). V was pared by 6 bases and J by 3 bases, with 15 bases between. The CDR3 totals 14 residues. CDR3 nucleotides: TGTGCCACCAGGTCCTTAGGCAATAACTACGAGCAGTACTTC. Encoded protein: CATRSLGNNYEQYF.

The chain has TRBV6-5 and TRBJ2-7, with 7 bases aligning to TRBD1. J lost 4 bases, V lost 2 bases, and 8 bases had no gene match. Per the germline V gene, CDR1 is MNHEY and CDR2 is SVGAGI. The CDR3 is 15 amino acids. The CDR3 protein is CASSYEGQLGYEQYF. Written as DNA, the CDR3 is TGTGCCAGCAGTTACGAGGGACAGCTTGGGTACGAGCAGTACTTC.

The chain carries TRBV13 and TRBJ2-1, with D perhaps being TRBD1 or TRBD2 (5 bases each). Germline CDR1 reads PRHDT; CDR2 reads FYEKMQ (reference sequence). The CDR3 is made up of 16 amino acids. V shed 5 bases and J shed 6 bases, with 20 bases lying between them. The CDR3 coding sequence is TGTGCCAGCAGCCCCACCCGGGGCTGGGCTGGCAATGAGCAGTTCTTC. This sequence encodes CASSPTRGWAGNEQFF.

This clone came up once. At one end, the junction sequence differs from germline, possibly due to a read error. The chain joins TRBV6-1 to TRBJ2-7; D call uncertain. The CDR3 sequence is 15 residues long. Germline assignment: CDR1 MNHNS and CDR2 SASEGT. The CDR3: CASSEGWSTSHEQYF. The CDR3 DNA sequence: TGTGCCAGCAGTGAAGGGTGGTCAACCTCCCACGAGCAGTACTTC.